The text below deals with one T cell receptor (beta chain). The source of the sample is a study of Tregs in tolerant kidney transplant recipients. Clones were read by immunoSEQ multiplex PCR, and TCRdb kept only the in-frame ones, dropping some. The data show more than 95,000 clones, roughly 92% seen once. CDR3 length: 13 amino acids. The germline CDR1 and CDR2 sequences are KGHSH and LQKENI. V shed 5 bases and J shed 6 bases, with 12 bases lying between them. The chain has TRBV18 and TRBJ2-3, with D uncertain. This TCR was recovered from a human donor in good health. Sample: CD4+ T cells from blood. CDR3 sequence (DNA): TGTGCCAGCTCAGAGCTAGAGTCGGATACGCAGTATTTT. Residues: CASSELESDTQYF. Complete variable domain (other parts from reference TRBV18 and TRBJ2-3): NAGVMQNPRHLVRRRGQEARLRCSPMKGHSHVYWYRQLPEEGLKFMVYLQKENIIDESGMPKERFSAEFPKEGPSILRIQQVVRGDSAAYFCASSELESDTQYFGPGTRLTVL.